This paragraph reports one TCR beta chain. Its antigen is not known. This entry comes from a study of cytomegalovirus exposure and HLA in healthy donors. Study-wide points: Per a prior analysis, the majority of TCR beta V segments were productive roughly 90% or roughly 30% of the time. Presence/absence analyses assumed roughly uniform sequencing depth across donors. Trimming of TCR beta V- and J-genes showed a link, identified in a later analysis, to a missense DCLRE1C variant.

The ends were cut back, 6 bases at V and 4 bases at J, with 15 bases in the middle. Germline loops: CDR1 MNHNY, CDR2 SVGAGI (reference sequence). The CDR3 spans 14 residues. Everyone who donated was a healthy bone marrow donor. The PCR employed 60 Vbeta primers together with 13 Jbeta primers. The repertoire was sequenced with immunoSEQ multiplex PCR; TCRdb's copy has only in-frame clones and lacks some. The data show more than 80,000 clones, with less than 85% seen just once and 15% to 20% held by the top ten. Sequencing was carried out using PBMCs. This sequence originates from a woman between 55 and 75 years old in good health and CMV-seropositive. The chain has TRBV6-6 and TRBJ1-1; maybe TRBD1 (5 bases). CDR3 loop: CASRSPGPGTEAFF. The CDR3 nucleotides read TGTGCCAGCAGAAGCCCAGGGCCGGGCACTGAAGCTTTCTTT.